This T cell receptor beta chain was captured by sequencing in a study of blood T cells in healthy people across ages. This clonotype was observed many times. Every sample gave at least 5 micrograms of total RNA when it was extracted. This CDR3 comprises 12 residues. Germline values: CDR1 MNHNY, CDR2 SVGAGI (reference sequence). V trimming: 10 bases; J trimming: 2 bases; junction bases outside the gene matches: 3. PCR was performed a second time for 7 to 11 cycles using a sample-barcoded 5' primer and a J-beta primer mix. One entry per CDR3 protein results from TCRdb running MiXCR on the 5' RACE reads. Among hundreds of thousands of distinct CDR3 sequences listed, around 49% were seen once.

Sequences were obtained from blood. The rearrangement uses TRBV6-6 and TRBJ1-2, with 8 bases identical to TRBD1. This TCR came from a woman aged 55 to 70 in good health. CDR3 sequence: CATWTGNYGYTF. The CDR3, as DNA: TGTGCCACTTGGACAGGGAACTATGGCTACACCTTC.